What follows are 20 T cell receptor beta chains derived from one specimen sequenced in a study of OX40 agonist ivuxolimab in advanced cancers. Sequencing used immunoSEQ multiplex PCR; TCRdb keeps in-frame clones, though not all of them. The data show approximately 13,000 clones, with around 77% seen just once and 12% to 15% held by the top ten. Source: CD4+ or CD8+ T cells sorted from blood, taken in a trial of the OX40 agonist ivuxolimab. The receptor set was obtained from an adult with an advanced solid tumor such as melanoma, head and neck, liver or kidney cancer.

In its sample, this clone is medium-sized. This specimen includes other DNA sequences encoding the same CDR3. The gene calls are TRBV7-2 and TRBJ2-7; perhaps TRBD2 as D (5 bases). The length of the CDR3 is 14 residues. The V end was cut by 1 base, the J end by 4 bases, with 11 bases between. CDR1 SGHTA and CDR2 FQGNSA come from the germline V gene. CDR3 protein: CASSLGGGLYEQYF. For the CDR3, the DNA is TGTGCCAGCAGCTTAGGAGGCGGGTTATACGAGCAGTACTTC.

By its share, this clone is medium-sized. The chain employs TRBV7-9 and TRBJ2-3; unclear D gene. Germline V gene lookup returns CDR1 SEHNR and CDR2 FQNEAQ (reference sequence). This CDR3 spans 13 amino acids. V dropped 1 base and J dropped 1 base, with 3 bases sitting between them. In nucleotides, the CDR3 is TGTGCCAGCAGCTTAGGTGGCACAGATACGCAGTATTTT. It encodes CASSLGGTDTQYF.

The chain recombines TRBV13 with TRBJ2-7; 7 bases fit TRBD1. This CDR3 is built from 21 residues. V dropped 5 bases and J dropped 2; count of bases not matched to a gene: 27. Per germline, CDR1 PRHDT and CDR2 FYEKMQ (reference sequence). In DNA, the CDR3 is TGTGCCAGCAGCCCCACAGGGGAGATACCTGGAGATACGGGGTACACCTACGAGCAGTACTTC. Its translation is CASSPTGEIPGDTGYTYEQYF.

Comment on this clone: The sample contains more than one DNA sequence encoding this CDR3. For the CDR3, the DNA is TGTGCCAGCAGCTCTAGACAGGGGTTGAACACTGAAGCTTTCTTT. Translated, it gives CASSSRQGLNTEAFF. The gene calls are TRBV11-2 and TRBJ1-1; 8 bases are a match to TRBD1. This CDR3 has 15 amino acids. V shed 4 bases and J 0 bases; nucleotides not matched to a gene: 4. Germline V CDR1 and CDR2: SGHAT, FQNNGV.

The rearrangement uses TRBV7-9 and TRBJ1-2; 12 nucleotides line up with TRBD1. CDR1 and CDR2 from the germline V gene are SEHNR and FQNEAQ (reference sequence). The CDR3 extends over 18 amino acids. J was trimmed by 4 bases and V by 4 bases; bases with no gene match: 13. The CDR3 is CASSSTWDRGRFGYGYTF. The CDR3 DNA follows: TGTGCCAGCAGCTCCACATGGGACAGGGGGCGCTTTGGCTATGGCTACACCTTC. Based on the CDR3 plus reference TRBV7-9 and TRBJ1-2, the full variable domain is DTGVSQNPRHKITKRGQNVTFRCDPISEHNRLYWYRQTLGQGPEFLTYFQNEAQLEKSRLLSDRFSAERPKGSFSTLEIQRTEQGDSAMYLCASSSTWDRGRFGYGYTFGSGTRLTVV.

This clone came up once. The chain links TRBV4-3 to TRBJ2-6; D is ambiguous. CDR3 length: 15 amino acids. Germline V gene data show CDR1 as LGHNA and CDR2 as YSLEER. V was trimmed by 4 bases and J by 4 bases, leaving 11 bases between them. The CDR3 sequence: CASSPLYPGANVLTF. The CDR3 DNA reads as TGCGCCAGCAGCCCTTTATATCCAGGGGCCAACGTCCTGACTTTC.

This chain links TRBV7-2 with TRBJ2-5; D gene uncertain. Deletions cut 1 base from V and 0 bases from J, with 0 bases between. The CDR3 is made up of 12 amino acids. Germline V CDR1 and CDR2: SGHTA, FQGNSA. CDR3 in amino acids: CASSLDQETQYF. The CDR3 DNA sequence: TGTGCCAGCAGCTTAGACCAAGAGACCCAGTACTTC.

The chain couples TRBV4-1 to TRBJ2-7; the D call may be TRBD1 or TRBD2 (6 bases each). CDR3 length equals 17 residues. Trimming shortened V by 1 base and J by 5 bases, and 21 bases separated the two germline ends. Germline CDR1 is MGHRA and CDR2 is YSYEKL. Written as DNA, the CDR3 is TGCGCCAGCAGCCAAGCAGATAGAGGGGGGCCTACTAACGAGCAGTACTTC. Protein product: CASSQADRGGPTNEQYF.

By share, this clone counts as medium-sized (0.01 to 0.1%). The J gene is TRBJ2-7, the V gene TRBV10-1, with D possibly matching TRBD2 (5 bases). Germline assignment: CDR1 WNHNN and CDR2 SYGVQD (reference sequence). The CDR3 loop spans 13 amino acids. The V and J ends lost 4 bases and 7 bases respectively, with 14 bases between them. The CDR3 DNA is TGCGCCAGCAGTGTGTCCCCGTCGGGAGAGCAGTACTTC. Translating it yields CASSVSPSGEQYF.

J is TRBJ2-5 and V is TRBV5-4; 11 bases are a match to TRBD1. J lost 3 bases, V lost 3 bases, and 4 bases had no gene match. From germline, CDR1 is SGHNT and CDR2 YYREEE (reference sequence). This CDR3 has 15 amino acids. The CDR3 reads CASSYPGQGEETQYF. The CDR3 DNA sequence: TGTGCCAGCAGCTATCCGGGACAGGGGGAAGAGACCCAGTACTTC.

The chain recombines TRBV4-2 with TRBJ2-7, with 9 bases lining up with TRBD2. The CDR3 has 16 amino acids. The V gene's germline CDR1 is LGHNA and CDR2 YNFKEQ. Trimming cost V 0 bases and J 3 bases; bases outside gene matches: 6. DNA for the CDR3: TGTGCCAGCAGCCAAGAATGGGCTAGCGGGGTCTACGAGCAGTACTTC. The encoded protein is CASSQEWASGVYEQYF.

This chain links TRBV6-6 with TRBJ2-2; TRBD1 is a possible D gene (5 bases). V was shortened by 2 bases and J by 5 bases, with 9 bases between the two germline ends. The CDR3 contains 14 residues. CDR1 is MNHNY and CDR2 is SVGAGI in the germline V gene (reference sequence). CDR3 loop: CASSYRTPTGELFF. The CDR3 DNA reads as TGTGCCAGCAGTTACCGGACACCGACCGGGGAGCTGTTTTTT.

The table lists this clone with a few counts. CDR3 sequence reads: CASSYGAGDPGELFF. Written as DNA, the CDR3 is TGTGCCAGCAGTTACGGTGCAGGGGACCCCGGGGAGCTGTTTTTT. The chain is built from TRBV6-5 and TRBJ2-2; TRBD1 might be the D (6 bases). The CDR3 is 15 amino acids. Germline CDR1 and CDR2: MNHEY and SVGAGI. Deletions cut 2 bases from V and 6 bases from J, with 13 bases between.

For the CDR3, the DNA is TGTGCCAGCAGCCCCCGACAGGGGACTAGCACAGATACGCAGTATTTT. Translation gives CASSPRQGTSTDTQYF. The chain couples TRBV7-9 to TRBJ2-3, with 8 bases matching TRBD1. Germline CDR1 reads SEHNR; CDR2 reads FQNEAQ (reference sequence). This CDR3 comprises 16 residues. V was pared by 5 bases and J by 0 bases, with 7 bases of the junction left unmatched.

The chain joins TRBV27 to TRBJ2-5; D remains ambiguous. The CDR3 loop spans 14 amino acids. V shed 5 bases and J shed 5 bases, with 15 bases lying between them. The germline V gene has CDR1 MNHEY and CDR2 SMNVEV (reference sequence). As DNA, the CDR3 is TGTGCCAGCAGTCCATCCGGGCTTGGGGAGACCCAGTACTTC. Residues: CASSPSGLGETQYF.

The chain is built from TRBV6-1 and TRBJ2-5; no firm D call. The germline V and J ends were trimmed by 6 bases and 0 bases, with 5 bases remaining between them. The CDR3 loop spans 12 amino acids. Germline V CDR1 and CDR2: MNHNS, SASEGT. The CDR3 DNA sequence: TGTGCCAGCAGCGTGTACCAAGAGACCCAGTACTTC. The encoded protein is CASSVYQETQYF.

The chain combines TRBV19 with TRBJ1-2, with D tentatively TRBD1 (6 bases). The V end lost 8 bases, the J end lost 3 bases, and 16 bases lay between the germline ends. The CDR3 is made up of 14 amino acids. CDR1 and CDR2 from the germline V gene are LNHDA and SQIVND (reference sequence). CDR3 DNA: TGTGCCAGTTCACCGGGACACTCGGACTATGGCTACACCTTC. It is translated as CASSPGHSDYGYTF.

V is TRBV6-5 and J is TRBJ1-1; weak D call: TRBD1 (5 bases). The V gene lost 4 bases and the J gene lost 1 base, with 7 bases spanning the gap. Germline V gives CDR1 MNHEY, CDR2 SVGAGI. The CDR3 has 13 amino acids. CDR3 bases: TGTGCCAGCAGTTGGGGGGGGAACACTGAAGCTTTCTTT. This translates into CASSWGGNTEAFF.

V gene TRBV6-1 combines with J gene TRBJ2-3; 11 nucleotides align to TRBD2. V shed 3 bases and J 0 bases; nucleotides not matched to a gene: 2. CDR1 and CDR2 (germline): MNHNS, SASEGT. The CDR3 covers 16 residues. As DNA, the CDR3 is TGTGCCAGCAGTGAGTGGACTAGCGGGAGCACAGATACGCAGTATTTT. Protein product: CASSEWTSGSTDTQYF.

CDR3 protein: CASSLDLGAKDEQFF. The DNA for the CDR3 is TGCGCCAGCAGCTTGGACCTCGGGGCAAAGGATGAGCAGTTCTTC. The chain combines TRBV5-1 with TRBJ2-1; D is possibly TRBD1 or TRBD2 (5 bases each). The V end was cut by 0 bases, the J end by 8 bases, with 15 bases between. CDR3 length: 15 residues. Germline assignment: CDR1 SGHRS and CDR2 YFSETQ.